This T cell receptor beta chain was identified in a study of T cell responses to AZD1222 COVID-19 vaccine (dated by TCRdb to 2020 to 2023). The study in broad terms: AZD1222 recipients given second doses at about 4 weeks or at about 12 weeks were pooled, since spike-specific TCR depth and breadth were not found to differ between the two schedules. TCR sequencing was performed for 233 trial participants, of whom roughly 200 were given two doses of AZD1222 and some 26 were given two doses of MenACWY control vaccine. Enrollment into the trials was organized by age into subgroups of 18-55, 56-69 and 70-plus years, and those subgroups contained about 150, 27 and 61 TCR-sequenced participants, respectively. The paper's findings and limits, for the study overall: Because no day 14 peak-response samples were available, the repertoires could be characterized only after the peak T cell response. Vaccine-associated CD4 TCRs spanned the whole spike protein, with dominant responses in regions 160-218 and 743-854. Conclusions about previously exposed vaccinees were limited because only a handful of AZD1222 recipients were SARS-CoV-2 seropositive at baseline. Participants were mostly white British, with more females than males. The authors suggested clonal diversity may have been underestimated. In the small 56-69-year group, the increase in depth fell short of significance, most likely because of low power. After two AZD1222 doses, both the breadth and the depth of spike-specific TCRs were significantly higher than at day 0 and than in MenACWY recipients. Reportedly, almost half of the unique spike-specific TCRs recognized epitopes lying outside the regions that are mutated in the B.1.351 and B.1.1.7 variants.

According to the study, the label for this sample's time point signals: baseline before first vaccination. The vaccinee samples were drawn from two UK trials, COV001 and COV002, one of which was a single-blind randomized controlled phase 2/3 trial testing AZD1222 (ChAdOx1 nCoV-19) in healthy adults. For TCRbeta chain sequencing, PBMC samples were collected from trial participants at day 0 and at day 28 after the second dose. In the case of this clone: Its cognate antigen has yet to be identified. One base away there is no much larger clone; base qualities are not given.

Its CDR3 holds 15 amino acids, cysteine through phenylalanine. Just the 45-base CDR3 DNA is kept, in frame starting at base 1. CDR1 is given as SGHTA and CDR2 as FQGNSA, both from the germline V gene. Trimming costs V 0 bases and J 2 bases, and their ends lie 11 bases apart. The CDR3 regions of human TCRbeta chains were subjected to immunosequencing. The original pipeline was this. TCRs in the repertoires were matched against a reference library of SARS-CoV-2-specific TCRs that had been generated with the MIRA antigen-specificity platform. Breadth was defined as the fraction of unique TCRs that were SARS-CoV-2-associated. Depth was defined as the fraction of total T cells that were SARS-CoV-2-associated. Using the MIRA data, each spike-specific TCR was assigned both to the spike region to which the TCR was reactive and to a CD4 or CD8 class. Log10-transformed breadth and depth values were compared by one-way ANOVA with Sidak's multiple comparisons tests. TCRdb limited this immuneACCESS table to in-frame rearrangements with V and J called. A share of clones is missing; checked studies link under half to unresolved V genes, and the rest is unexplained. That table gives V, J and clone size, and the DNA gave D and trimming. This sample lists tens of thousands of clones; about 86% were detected once. Of the sample, around 17% is held by the ten largest clones.

This sequence uses TRBV7-2 and TRBJ2-7; the best D guess is TRBD1, with 5 bases matching. The sample consisted of peripheral blood, taken on day 0 of AZD1222 vaccination. This clonotype was sampled from an adult in good health. The CDR3 is CASSLAPRAAYEQYF. The nucleotide sequence reads TGTGCCAGCAGCTTAGCACCCAGGGCGGCCTACGAGCAGTACTTC.